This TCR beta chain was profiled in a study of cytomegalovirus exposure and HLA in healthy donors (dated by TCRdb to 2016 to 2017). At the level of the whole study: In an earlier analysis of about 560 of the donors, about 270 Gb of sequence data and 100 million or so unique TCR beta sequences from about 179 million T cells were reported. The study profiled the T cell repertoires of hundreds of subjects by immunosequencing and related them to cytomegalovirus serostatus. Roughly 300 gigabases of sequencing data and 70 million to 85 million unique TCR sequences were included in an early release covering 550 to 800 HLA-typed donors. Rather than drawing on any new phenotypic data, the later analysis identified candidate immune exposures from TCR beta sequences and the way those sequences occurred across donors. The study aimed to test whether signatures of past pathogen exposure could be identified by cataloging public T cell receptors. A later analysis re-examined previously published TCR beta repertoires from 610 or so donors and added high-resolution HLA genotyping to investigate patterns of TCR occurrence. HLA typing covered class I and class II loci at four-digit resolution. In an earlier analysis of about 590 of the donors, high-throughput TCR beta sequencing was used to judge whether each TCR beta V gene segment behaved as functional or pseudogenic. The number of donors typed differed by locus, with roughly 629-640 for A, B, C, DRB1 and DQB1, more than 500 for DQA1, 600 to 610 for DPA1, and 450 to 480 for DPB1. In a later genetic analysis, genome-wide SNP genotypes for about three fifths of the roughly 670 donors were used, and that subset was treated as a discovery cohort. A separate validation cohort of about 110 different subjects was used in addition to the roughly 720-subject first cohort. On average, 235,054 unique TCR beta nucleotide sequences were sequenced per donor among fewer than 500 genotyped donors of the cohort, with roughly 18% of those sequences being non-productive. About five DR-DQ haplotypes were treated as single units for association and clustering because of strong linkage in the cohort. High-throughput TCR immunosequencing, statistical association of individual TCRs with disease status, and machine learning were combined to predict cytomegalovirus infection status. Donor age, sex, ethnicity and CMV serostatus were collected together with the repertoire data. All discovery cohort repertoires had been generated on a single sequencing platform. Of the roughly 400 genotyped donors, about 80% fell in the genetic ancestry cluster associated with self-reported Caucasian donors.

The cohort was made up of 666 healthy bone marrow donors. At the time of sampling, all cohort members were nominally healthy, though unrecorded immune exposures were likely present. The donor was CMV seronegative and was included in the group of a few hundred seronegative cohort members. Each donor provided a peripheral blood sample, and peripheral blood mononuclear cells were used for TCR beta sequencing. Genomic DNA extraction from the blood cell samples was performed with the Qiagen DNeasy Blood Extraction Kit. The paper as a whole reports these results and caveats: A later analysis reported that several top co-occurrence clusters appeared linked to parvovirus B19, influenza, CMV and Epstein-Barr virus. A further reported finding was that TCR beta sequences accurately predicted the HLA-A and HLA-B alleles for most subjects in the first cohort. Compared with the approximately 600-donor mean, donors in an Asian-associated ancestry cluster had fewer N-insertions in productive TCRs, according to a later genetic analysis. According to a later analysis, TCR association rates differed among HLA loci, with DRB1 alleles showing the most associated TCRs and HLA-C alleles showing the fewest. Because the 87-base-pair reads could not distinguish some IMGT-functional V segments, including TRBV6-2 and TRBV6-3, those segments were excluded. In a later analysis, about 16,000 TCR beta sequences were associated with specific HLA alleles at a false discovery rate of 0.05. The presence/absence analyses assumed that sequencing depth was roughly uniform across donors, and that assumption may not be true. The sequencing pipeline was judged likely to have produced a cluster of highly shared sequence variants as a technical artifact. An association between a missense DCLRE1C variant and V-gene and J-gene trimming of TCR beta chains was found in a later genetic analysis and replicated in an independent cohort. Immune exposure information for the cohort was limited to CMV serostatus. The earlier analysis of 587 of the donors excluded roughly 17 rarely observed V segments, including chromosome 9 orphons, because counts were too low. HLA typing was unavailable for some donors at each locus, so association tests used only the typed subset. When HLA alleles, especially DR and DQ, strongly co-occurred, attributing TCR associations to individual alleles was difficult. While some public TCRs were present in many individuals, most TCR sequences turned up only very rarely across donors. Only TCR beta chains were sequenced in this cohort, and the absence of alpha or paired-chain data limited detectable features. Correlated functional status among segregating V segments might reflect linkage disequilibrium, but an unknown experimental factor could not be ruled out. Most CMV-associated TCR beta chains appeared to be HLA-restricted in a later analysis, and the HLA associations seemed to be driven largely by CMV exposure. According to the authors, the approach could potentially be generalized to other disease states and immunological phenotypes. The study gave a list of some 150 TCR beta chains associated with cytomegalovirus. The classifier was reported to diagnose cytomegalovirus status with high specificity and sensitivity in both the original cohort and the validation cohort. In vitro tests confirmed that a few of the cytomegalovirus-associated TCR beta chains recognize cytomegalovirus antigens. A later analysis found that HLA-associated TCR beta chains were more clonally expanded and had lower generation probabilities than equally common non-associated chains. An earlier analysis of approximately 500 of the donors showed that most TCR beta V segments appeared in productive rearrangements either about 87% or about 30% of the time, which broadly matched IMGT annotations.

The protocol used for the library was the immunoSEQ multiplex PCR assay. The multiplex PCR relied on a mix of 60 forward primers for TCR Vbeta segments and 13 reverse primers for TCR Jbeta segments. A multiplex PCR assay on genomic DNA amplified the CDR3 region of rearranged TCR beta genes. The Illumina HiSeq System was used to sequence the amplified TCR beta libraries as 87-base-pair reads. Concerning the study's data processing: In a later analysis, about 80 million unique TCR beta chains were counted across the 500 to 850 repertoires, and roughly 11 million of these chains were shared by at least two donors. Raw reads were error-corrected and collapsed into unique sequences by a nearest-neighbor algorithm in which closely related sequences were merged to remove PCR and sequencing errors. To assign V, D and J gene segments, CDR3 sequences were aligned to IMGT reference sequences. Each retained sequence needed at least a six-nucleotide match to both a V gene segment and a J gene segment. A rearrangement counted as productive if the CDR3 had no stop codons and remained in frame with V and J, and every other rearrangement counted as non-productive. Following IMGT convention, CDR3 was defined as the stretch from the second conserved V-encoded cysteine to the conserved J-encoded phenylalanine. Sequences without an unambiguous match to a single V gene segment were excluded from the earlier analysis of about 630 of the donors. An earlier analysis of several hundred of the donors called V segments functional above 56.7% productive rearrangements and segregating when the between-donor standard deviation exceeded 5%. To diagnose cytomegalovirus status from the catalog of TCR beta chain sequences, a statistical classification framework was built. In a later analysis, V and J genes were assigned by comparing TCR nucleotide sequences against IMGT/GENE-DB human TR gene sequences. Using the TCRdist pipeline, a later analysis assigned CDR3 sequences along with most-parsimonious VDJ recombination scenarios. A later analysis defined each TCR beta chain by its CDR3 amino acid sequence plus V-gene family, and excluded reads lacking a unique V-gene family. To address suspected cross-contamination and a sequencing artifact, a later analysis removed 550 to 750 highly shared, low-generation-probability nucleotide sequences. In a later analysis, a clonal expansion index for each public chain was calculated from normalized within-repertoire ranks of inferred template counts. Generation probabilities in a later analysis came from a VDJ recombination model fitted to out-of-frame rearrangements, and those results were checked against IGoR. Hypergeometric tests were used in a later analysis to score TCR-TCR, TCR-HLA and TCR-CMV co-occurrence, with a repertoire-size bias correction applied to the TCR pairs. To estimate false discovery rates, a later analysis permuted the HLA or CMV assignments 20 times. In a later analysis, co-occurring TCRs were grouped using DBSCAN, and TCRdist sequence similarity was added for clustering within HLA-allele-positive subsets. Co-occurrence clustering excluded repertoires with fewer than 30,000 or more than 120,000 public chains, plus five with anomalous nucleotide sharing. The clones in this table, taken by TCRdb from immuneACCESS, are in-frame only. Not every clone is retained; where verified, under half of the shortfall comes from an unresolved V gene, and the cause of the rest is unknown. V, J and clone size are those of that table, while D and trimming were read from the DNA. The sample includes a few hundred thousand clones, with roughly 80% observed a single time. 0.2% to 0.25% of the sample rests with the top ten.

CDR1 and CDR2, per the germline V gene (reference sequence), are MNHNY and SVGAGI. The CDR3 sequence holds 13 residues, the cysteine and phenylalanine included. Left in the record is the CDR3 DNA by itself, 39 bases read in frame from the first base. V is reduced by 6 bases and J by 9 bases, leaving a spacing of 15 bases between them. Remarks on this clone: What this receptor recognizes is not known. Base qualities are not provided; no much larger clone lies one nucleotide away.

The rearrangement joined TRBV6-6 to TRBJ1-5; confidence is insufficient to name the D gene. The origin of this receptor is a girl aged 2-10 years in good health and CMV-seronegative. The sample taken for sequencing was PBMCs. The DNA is TGTGCCAGCAGCTCTGAAGCTATACGGCCCCAGCATTTT. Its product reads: CASSSEAIRPQHF.